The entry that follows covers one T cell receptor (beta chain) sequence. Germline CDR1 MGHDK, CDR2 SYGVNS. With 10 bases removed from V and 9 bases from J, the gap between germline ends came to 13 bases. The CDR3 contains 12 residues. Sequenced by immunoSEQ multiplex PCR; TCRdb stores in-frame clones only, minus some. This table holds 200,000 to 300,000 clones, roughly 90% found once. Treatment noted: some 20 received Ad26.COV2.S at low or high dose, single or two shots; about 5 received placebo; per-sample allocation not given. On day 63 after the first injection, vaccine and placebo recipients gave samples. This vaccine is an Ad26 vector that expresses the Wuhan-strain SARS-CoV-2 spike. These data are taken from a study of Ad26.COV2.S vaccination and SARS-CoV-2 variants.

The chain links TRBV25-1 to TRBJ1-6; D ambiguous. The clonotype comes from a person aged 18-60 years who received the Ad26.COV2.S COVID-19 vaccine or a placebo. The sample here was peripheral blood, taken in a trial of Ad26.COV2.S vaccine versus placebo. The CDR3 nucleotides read TGTGCCACTAGGGAGGGAGGTTCACCCCTCCACTTT. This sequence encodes CATREGGSPLHF.